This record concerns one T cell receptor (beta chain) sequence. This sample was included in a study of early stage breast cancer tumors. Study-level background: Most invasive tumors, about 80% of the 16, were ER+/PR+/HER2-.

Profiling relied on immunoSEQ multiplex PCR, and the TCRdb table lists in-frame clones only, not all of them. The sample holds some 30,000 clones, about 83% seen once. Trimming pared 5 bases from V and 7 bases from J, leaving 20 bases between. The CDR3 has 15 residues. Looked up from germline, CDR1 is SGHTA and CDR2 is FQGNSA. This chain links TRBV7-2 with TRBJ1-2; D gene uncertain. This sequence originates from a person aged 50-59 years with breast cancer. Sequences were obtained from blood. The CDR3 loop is CASSQASGARIGYTF. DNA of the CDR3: TGTGCCAGCAGCCAAGCCTCAGGCGCCCGGATTGGCTACACCTTC.